The clone carrying this T cell receptor beta chain was counted between two and nine times. Sample-barcoded 5' priming and a J-beta primer mix drove a second PCR of roughly 7 to 11 cycles. TCRdb redid the calling of the 5' RACE reads with MiXCR, one entry per CDR3 protein. The sample holds 800,000 or so distinct CDR3 sequences, more than 20% seen once. Germline V gives CDR1 MNHEY, CDR2 SMNVEV (reference sequence). This CDR3 has 15 residues. The study recruited healthy Caucasian donors from Russia who were aged about 6 to 95. Total RNA extraction produced at least 5.5 micrograms (per sample) for the study. This sample was included in a study of blood T cells in healthy people across ages. The same specimen was also included in a second study, on T cells of mothers and their children. That investigation notes: Study donors consisted of three healthy Caucasian mothers and their six children. From each mother came over 8.5 million TCR beta CDR3 reads, and from each child came some 3.2 million.

What was sequenced was blood. This clonotype originated in a boy aged 5-17 years in good health. The V and J genes are TRBV27 and TRBJ2-5, with D unclear. The J call may be incorrect, as the DNA end agrees better with TRBJ2-7. CDR3: CASSLSDETAYEQYF. The CDR3 coding sequence is TGTGCCAGCAGTTTATCCGACGAGACCGCCTACGAGCAGTACTTC.